This T cell receptor (beta chain) was captured by sequencing in a study of blood T cell repertoires in COVID-19. Study summary: Material from acute and convalescent COVID-19 was sourced from the United States, Italy and Spain. PBMCs, B-cell-depleted T cells, or T cells provided the cDNA or gDNA that made up the material.

This clone was seen once. This CDR3 region has 13 residues. The V gene lost 6 bases and the J gene lost 1 base, with 6 bases spanning the gap. Germline loops: CDR1 SGHNT, CDR2 YENEEA. In the source study's methods: Nucleated cell number was recorded as an estimate derived from reference gene primer amplification. The data were produced by immunoSEQ multiplex PCR, yet TCRdb's version contains in-frame clones alone and is incomplete. D and trimming were read from the DNA, whereas the V and J calls and clone size are those reported in that table. The data contain about 270,000 clones, less than 90% of them seen just once; the ten biggest clones take up roughly 13%.

This receptor was identified in a human donor in a cohort sampled during active COVID-19. Sequenced input: peripheral blood. This chain joins TRBV11-3 and TRBJ2-2, with unresolved D. The CDR3 bases are TGTGCCAGCAGTTCACAGAACACCGGGGAGCTGTTTTTT. Translating gives CASSSQNTGELFF.